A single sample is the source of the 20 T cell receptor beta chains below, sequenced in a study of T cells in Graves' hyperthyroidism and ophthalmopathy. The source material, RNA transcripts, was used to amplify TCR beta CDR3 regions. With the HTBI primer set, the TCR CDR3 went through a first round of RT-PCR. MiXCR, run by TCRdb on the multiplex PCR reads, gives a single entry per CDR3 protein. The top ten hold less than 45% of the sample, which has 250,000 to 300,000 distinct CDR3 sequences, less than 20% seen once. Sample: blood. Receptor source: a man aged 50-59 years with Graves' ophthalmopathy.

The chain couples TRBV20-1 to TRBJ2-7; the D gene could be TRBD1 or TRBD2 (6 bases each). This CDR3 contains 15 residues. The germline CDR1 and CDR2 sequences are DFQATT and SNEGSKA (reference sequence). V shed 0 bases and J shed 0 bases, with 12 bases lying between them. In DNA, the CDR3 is TGCAGTGCTAGAGAGGTAGCGGACAGCTCCTACGAGCAGTACTTC. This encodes CSAREVADSSYEQYF.

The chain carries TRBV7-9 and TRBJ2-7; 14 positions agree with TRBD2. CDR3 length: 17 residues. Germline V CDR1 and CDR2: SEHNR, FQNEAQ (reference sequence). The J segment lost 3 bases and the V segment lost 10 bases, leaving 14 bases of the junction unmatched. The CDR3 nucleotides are TGTGCCATCCCCGGGACTAGCGGGAGTGGAGGCCACTACGAGCAGTACTTC. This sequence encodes CAIPGTSGSGGHYEQYF.

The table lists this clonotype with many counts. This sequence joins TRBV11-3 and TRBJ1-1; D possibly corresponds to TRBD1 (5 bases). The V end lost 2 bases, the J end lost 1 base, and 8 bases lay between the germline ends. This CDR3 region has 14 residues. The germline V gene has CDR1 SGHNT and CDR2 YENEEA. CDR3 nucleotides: TGTGCCAGCAGCTTAAGGGGAGAGAACACTGAAGCTTTCTTT. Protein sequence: CASSLRGENTEAFF.

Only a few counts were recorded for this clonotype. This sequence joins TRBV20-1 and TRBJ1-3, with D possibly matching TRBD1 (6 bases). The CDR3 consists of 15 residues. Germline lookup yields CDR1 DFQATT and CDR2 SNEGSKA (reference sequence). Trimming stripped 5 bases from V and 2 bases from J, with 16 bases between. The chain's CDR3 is CSAGKQGFAGNTIYF. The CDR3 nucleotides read TGCAGTGCTGGGAAACAGGGTTTTGCTGGAAACACCATATATTTT.

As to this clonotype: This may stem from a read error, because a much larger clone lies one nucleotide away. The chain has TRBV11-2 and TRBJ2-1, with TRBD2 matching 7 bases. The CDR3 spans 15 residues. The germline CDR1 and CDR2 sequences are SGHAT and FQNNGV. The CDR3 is CASSLRLAAHNGQFF. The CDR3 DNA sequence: TGTGCCAGCAGCTTAAGGCTAGCGGCCCACAATGGGCAGTTCTTC.

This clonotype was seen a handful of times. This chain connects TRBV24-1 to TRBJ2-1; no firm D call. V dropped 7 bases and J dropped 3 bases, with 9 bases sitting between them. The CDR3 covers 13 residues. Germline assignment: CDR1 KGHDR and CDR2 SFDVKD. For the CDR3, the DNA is TGTGCCACCAGCGGTAGGGACTACAATGAGCAGTTCTTC. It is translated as CATSGRDYNEQFF.

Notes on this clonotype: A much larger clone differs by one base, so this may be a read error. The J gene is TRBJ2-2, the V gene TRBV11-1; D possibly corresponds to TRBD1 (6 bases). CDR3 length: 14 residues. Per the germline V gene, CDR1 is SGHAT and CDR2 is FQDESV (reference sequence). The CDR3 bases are TGTGCCAGCAATGGCAGGGGCTCAATCGGGGAGCTGGTTTTT. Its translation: CASNGRGSIGELVF.

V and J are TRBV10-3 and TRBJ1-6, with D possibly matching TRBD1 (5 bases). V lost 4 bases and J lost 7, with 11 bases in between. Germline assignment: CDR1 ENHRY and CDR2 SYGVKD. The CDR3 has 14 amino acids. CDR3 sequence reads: CAISVGTNNSPLHF. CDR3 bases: TGTGCCATCAGTGTGGGGACGAACAATTCACCCCTCCACTTT.

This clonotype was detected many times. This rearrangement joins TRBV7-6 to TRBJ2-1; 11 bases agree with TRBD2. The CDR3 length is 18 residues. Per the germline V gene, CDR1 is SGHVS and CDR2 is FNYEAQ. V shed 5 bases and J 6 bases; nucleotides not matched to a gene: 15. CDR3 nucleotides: TGTGCCAGCAGCGTTACTCTGTCACTAGCGGGAGAACTCAATGAGCAGTTCTTC. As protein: CASSVTLSLAGELNEQFF.

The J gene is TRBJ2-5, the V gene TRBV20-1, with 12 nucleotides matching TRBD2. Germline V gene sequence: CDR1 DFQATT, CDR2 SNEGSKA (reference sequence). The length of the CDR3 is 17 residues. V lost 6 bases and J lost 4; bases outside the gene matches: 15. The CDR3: CSAPRGLAGGPGETQYF. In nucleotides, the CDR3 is TGCAGTGCCCCTCGGGGGCTAGCGGGAGGGCCGGGAGAGACCCAGTACTTC.

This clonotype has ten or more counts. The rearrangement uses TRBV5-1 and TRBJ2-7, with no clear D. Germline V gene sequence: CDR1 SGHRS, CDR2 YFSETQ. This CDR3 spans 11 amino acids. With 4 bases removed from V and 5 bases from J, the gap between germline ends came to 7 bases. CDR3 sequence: CASSTGHEQYF. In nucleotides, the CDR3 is TGCGCCAGCAGCACGGGCCACGAGCAGTACTTC.

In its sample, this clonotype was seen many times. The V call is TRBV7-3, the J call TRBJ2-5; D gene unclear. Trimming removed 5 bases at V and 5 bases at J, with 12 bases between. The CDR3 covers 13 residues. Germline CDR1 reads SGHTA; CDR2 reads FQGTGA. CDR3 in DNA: TGTGCCAGCAGCAAGGGTGTGGGGGAGACCCAGTACTTC. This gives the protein CASSKGVGETQYF.

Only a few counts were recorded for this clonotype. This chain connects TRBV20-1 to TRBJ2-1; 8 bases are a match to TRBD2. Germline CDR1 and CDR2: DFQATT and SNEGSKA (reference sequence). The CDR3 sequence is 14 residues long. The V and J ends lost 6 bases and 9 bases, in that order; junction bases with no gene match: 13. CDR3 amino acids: CSASGTLAVPEQFF. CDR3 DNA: TGCAGTGCCTCCGGGACACTAGCGGTCCCTGAGCAGTTCTTC.

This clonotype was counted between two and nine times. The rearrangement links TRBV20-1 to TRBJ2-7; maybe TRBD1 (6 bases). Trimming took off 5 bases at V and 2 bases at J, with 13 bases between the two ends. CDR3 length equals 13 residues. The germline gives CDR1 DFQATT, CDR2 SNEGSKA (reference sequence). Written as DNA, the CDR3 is TGCAGTGCTCTCACTCCAGGGGCCTACGAGCAGTACTTC. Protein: CSALTPGAYEQYF.

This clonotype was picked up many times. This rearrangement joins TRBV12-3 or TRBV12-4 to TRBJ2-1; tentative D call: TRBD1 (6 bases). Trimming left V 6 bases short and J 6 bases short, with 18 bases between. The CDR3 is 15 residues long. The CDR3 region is CASSLDRRRTNEQFF. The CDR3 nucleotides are TGTGCCAGCAGCCTGGACAGAAGGCGCACCAATGAGCAGTTCTTC.

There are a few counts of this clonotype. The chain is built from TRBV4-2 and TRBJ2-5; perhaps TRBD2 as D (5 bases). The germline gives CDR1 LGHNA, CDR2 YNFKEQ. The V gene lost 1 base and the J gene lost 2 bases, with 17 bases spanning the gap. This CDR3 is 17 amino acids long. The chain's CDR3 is CASSQVGLTSFQETQYF. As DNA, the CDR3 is TGTGCCAGCAGCCAAGTGGGCCTCACTAGTTTTCAAGAGACCCAGTACTTC.

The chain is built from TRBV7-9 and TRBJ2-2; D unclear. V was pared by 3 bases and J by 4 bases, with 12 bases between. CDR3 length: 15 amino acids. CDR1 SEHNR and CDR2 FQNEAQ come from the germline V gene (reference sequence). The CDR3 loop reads CASSFYNIRTGELFF. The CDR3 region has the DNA TGTGCCAGCAGCTTCTATAATATCCGCACCGGGGAGCTGTTTTTT.

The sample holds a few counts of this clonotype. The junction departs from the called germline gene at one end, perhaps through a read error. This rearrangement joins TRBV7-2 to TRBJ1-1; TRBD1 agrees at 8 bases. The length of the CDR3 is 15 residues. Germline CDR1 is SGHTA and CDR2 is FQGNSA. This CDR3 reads CASSLTQGANTEASF. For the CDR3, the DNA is TGTGCCAGCAGCTTAACGCAGGGGGCGAACACTGAAGCTTCCTTT.

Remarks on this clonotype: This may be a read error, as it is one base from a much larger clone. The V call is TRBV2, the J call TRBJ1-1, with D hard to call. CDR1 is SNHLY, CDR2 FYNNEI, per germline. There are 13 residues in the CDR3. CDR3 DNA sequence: TGTGCCAGCAGAGGAAGGGAGAACACTGAAACTTTCTTT. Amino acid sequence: CASRGRENTETFF.

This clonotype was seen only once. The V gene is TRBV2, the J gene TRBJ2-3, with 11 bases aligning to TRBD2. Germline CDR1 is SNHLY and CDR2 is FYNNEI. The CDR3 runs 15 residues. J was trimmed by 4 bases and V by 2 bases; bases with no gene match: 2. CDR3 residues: CASSELAGGSDTQYF. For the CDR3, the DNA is TGTGCCAGCAGTGAACTAGCGGGAGGCTCAGATACGCAGTATTTT.